Sequencing of this T cell receptor (beta chain) was carried out in a study of cytomegalovirus exposure and HLA in healthy donors (dated by TCRdb to about 2017). For context, the study as a whole: In an earlier analysis of 587 of the donors, about 270 Gb of sequence data and 90 million to 120 million unique TCR beta sequences from about 180 million T cells were reported. Every repertoire in the discovery cohort had been generated on one and the same sequencing platform. Both class I and class II loci were covered by HLA typing, at four-digit resolution. The aim of the study was to test whether cataloging public T cell receptors could identify signatures of past pathogen exposure. Typing coverage differed by locus: A, B, C, DRB1 and DQB1 were typed in about 629-630 donors, DQA1 in 522, DPA1 in roughly 590, and DPB1 in just under 480. To predict cytomegalovirus infection status, the study combined high-throughput TCR immunosequencing, statistical association of individual TCRs with disease status, and machine learning. Besides the first cohort of about 730 subjects, a separate validation cohort made up of 120 different subjects was used. An early release that covered 500 to 800 HLA-typed donors contained about 290 gigabases of sequencing data and about 93 million unique TCR sequences. Of the roughly 400 genotyped donors, 81% were placed in the genetic ancestry cluster associated with self-reported Caucasian donors. A later genetic analysis used genome-wide SNP genotypes for about three fifths of the 666 donors, treating that subset as a discovery cohort. Across approximately 420 genotyped donors of the cohort, an average of about 250,000 unique TCR beta nucleotide sequences per donor were sequenced, and roughly 18% of those sequences were non-productive. An earlier analysis of fewer than 700 of the donors applied high-throughput TCR beta sequencing to assess whether each TCR beta V gene segment acted as functional or pseudogenic. The later analysis used no new phenotypic data to find candidate immune exposures, relying instead on TCR beta sequences and their occurrence across donors. The study used immunosequencing to profile the T cell repertoires of around 600 subjects and linked those repertoires to cytomegalovirus serostatus. To study patterns of TCR occurrence, a later analysis re-analyzed previously published TCR beta repertoires from more than 550 donors and added high-resolution HLA genotyping. Donor age, sex, ethnicity and CMV serostatus were compiled alongside the repertoire data. A few DR-DQ haplotypes were treated as single units for association and clustering because of strong linkage in the cohort. Overall study outcomes, separate from this receptor: Presence/absence analyses assumed roughly uniform sequencing depth across donors, an assumption that may not hold. A few of the identified cytomegalovirus-associated TCR beta chains were confirmed in vitro to be specific for cytomegalovirus antigens. The only immune exposure information available for the cohort was CMV serostatus. Because HLA typing was unavailable for some donors at each locus, only the typed subset was used in association tests. In the study, 150 to 200 TCR beta chains were listed as associated with cytomegalovirus. Several of the top co-occurrence clusters appeared to be linked to parvovirus B19, influenza, CMV and Epstein-Barr virus, according to a later analysis. Compared with the roughly 700-donor mean, donors in an Asian-associated ancestry cluster had fewer N-insertions in productive TCRs, according to a later genetic analysis. This cohort had only TCR beta chains sequenced, and the lack of alpha or paired-chain data limited which features could be detected. When HLA alleles, especially DR and DQ, strongly co-occurred, attributing TCR associations to individual alleles was difficult. The earlier analysis of some 540 of the donors excluded 15 to 20 rarely observed V segments, including chromosome 9 orphons, because counts were too low. V-gene and J-gene trimming of TCR beta chains was associated with a missense DCLRE1C variant in a later genetic analysis, and the association was replicated in an independent cohort. It was suggested by the authors that the approach could potentially be generalized to other disease states and immunological phenotypes. Some IMGT-functional V segments, including TRBV6-2 and TRBV6-3, could not be distinguished by the 87-base-pair reads and were therefore excluded. Most CMV-associated TCR beta chains appeared to be HLA-restricted in a later analysis, and the HLA associations seemed to be driven largely by CMV exposure. Most TCR sequences were seen in very few donors, while some public TCRs were found in many individuals. In a later analysis, HLA-associated TCR beta chains were found to be more clonally expanded and to have lower generation probabilities than equally common non-associated chains. A further reported finding was that TCR beta sequences accurately predicted the HLA-A and HLA-B alleles for most subjects in the first cohort. The classifier was reported to diagnose cytomegalovirus status with high specificity and sensitivity in both the original cohort and the validation cohort. According to a later analysis, TCR association rates differed among HLA loci, with DRB1 alleles showing the most associated TCRs and HLA-C alleles showing the fewest. The sequencing pipeline was judged likely to have produced a cluster of highly shared sequence variants as a technical artifact. In an earlier analysis of some 540 of the donors, most TCR beta V segments appeared in productive rearrangements about 87% or about 30% of the time, broadly matching IMGT annotations. Linkage disequilibrium might explain the correlated functional status among segregating V segments, but an unknown experimental factor could not be excluded. In a later analysis, some 18,000 TCR beta sequences were associated with specific HLA alleles at a false discovery rate of 0.05.

The cohort was made up of 500 to 800 healthy bone marrow donors. Cohort members were all nominally healthy when sampled, although unrecorded immune exposures were likely present. The donor tested CMV seronegative, placing the donor among the 300 to 450 seronegative members of the cohort. Every donor gave a peripheral blood sample, and the peripheral blood mononuclear cells from that sample were used for TCR beta sequencing. The Qiagen DNeasy Blood Extraction Kit was used to extract genomic DNA from the blood cell samples. Taken from cysteine to phenylalanine, the CDR3 has 15 residues. Of the read, only the CDR3 DNA is kept; its 45 bases are in frame from base 1. Cut back by 0 bases and 6 bases, the V and J ends lie 11 bases apart. CDR1 SGHTA and CDR2 FQGTGA were looked up in the germline V gene. A remark on this clone: The antigen it recognizes is unknown. Base qualities are missing; no much larger clone stands one base away.

Receptor libraries were prepared by the immunoSEQ multiplex PCR assay. For the multiplex PCR, a mixture combining 60 forward primers for TCR Vbeta segments and 13 reverse primers for TCR Jbeta segments was used. The CDR3 region of rearranged TCR beta genes was amplified from genomic DNA by a multiplex PCR assay. The Illumina HiSeq System was used to sequence the amplified TCR beta libraries as 87-base-pair reads. The authors processed their data as follows. A later analysis counted tens of millions of unique TCR beta chains across the 500 to 850 repertoires, and some 11 million of these chains were shared by at least two donors. Raw reads were error-corrected and collapsed into unique sequences by a nearest-neighbor algorithm in which closely related sequences were merged to remove PCR and sequencing errors. Alignment of CDR3 sequences to IMGT reference sequences was used to assign V, D and J gene segments. For a sequence to be retained, a match of at least six nucleotides to both a V gene segment and a J gene segment was required. A rearrangement counted as productive if the CDR3 had no stop codons and remained in frame with V and J, and every other rearrangement counted as non-productive. Following IMGT convention, CDR3 was defined as the stretch from the second conserved V-encoded cysteine up to the conserved J-encoded phenylalanine. Sequences without an unambiguous match to a single V gene segment were excluded from the earlier analysis of 587 of the donors. An earlier analysis of a few hundred of the donors called V segments functional above 56.7% productive rearrangements and segregating when the between-donor standard deviation exceeded 5%. To diagnose cytomegalovirus status from the catalog of TCR beta chain sequences, a statistical classification framework was built. A later analysis assigned V and J genes by comparing TCR nucleotide sequences with IMGT/GENE-DB human TR gene sequences. In a later analysis, CDR3 sequences and most-parsimonious VDJ recombination scenarios were assigned using the TCRdist pipeline. In a later analysis, each TCR beta chain was defined by its CDR3 amino acid sequence together with its V-gene family, and reads lacking a unique V-gene family were excluded. To address suspected cross-contamination and a sequencing artifact, a later analysis removed approximately 590 highly shared, low-generation-probability nucleotide sequences. In a later analysis, a clonal expansion index was calculated for each public chain from normalized within-repertoire ranks of inferred template counts. In a later analysis, generation probabilities were computed with a VDJ recombination model fitted to out-of-frame rearrangements, and the resulting probabilities were checked against IGoR. A later analysis scored TCR-TCR, TCR-HLA and TCR-CMV co-occurrence with hypergeometric tests, applying a repertoire-size bias correction to TCR pairs. False discovery rates were estimated in a later analysis by permuting HLA or CMV assignments 20 times. A later analysis grouped co-occurring TCRs with DBSCAN, adding TCRdist sequence similarity when clustering within HLA-allele-positive subsets. Co-occurrence clustering excluded repertoires with fewer than 30,000 or more than 120,000 public chains, plus five with anomalous nucleotide sharing. TCRdb holds this immuneACCESS table with in-frame rearrangements only. Some clones are missing; in checked studies, unresolved V genes explain under half, and the rest has no known cause. V and J calls and clone size are given by that table; D and trimming were obtained from the DNA. The table for this sample lists some 150,000 clones; under 80% of them were counted only once. 2.1% of the sample belongs to the ten largest clones.

The sample taken for sequencing was PBMCs. The V gene is TRBV7-3 and the J gene is TRBJ1-4; 5 matching bases give a weak D call of TRBD1. This clonotype was sampled from a man aged 25 to 40 in good health and CMV-seronegative. The encoded CDR3 is CASSLTGGADEKLFF. The DNA reads as follows: TGTGCCAGCAGCTTAACGGGGGGAGCAGATGAAAAACTGTTTTTT.